This T cell receptor (beta chain) derives from a study of OX40 agonist ivuxolimab in advanced cancers. Samples of blood were obtained at baseline, on cycle 4 day 1, and on cycle 7 day 1. V shed 4 bases and J 1 base; nucleotides not matched to a gene: 2. The CDR3 extends over 13 amino acids. Germline V gives CDR1 SQVTM, CDR2 ANQGSEA. Data came from immunoSEQ multiplex PCR; TCRdb stores just in-frame clones and leaves some out. The data show 20,000 to 30,000 clones, with roughly 91% seen just once and more than 40% held by the top ten. The rearrangement links TRBV29-1 to TRBJ2-5; 8 bases are a match to TRBD1. The sequence derives from an adult with an advanced solid tumor such as melanoma, head and neck, liver or kidney cancer. The sequencing here drew on CD4+ or CD8+ T cells sorted from blood, taken in a trial of the OX40 agonist ivuxolimab. The CDR3 sequence: CSVAGGPQETQYF. The CDR3 DNA reads TGCAGCGTTGCAGGGGGCCCCCAAGAGACCCAGTACTTC.